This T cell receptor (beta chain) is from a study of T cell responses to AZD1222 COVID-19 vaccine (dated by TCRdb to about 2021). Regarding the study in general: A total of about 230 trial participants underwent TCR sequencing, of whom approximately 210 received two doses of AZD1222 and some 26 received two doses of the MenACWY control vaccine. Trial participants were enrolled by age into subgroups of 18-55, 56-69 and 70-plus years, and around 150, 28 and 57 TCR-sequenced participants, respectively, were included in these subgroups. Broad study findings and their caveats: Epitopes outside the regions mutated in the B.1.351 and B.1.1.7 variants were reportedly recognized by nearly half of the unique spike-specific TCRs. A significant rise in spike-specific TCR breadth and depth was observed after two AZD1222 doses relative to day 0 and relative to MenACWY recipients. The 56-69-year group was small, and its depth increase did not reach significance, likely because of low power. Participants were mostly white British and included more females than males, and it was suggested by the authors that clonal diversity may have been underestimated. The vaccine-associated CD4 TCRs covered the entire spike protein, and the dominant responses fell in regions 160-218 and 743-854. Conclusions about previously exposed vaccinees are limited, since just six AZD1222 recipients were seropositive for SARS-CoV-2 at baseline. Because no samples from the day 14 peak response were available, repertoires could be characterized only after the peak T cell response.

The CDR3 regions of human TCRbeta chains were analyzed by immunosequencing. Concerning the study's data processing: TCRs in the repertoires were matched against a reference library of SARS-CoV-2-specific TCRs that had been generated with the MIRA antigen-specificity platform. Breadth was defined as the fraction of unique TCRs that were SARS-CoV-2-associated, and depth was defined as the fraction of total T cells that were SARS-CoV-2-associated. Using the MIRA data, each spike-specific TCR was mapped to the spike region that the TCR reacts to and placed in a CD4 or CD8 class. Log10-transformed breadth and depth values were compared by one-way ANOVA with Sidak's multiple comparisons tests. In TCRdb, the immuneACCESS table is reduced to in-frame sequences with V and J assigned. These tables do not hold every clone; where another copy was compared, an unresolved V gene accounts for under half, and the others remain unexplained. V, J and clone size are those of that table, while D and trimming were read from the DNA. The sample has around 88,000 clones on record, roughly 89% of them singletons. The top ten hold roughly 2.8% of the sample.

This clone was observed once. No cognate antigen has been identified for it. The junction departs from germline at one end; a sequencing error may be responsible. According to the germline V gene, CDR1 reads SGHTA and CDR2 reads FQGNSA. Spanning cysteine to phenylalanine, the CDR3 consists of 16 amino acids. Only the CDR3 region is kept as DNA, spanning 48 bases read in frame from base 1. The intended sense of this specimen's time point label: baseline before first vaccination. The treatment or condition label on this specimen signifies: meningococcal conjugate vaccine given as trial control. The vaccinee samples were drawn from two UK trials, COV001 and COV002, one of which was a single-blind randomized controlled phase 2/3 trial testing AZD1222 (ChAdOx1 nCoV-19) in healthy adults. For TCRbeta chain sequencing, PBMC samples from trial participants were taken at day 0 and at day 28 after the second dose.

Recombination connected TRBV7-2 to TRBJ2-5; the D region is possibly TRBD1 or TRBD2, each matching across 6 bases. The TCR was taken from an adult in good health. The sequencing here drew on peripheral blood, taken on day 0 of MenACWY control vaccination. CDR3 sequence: CASSNLPVGGQQTQYF. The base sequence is TGTGCCAGCAGCAATCTCCCTGTGGGGGGCCAACAGACCCAGTACTTC.